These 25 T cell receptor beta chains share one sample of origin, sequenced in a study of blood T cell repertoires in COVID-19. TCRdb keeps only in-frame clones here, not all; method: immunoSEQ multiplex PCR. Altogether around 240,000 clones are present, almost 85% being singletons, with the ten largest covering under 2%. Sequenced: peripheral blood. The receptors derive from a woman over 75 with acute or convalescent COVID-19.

The CDR3 loop is CASRRTGTDSPLHF. Here the CDR3 DNA reads TGTGCCAGCAGGAGGACAGGGACGGATTCACCCCTCCACTTT. V and J are TRBV6-5 and TRBJ1-6; 8 bases line up with TRBD1. There are 14 residues in the CDR3. Germline-derived CDR1 and CDR2 are MNHEY and SVGAGI. V shed 6 bases and J 8 bases; nucleotides not matched to a gene: 6.

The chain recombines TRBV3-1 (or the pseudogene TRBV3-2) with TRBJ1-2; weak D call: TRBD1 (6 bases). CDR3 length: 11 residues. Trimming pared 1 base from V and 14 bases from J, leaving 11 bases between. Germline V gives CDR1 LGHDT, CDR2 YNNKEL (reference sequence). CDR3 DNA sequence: TGTGCCAGCAGCCAAGGCAGGGGATGGACCTTC. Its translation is CASSQGRGWTF.

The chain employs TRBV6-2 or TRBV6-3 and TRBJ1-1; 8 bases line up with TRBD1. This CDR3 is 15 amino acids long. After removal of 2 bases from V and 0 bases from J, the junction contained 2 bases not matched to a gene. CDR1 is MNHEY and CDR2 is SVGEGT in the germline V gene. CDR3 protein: CASSYGDRMNTEAFF. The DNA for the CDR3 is TGTGCCAGCAGTTACGGGGACAGGATGAACACTGAAGCTTTCTTT.

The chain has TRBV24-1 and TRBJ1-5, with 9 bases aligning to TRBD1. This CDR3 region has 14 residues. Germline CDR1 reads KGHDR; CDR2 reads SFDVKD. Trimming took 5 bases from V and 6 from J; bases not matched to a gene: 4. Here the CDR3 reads CATSGQGDAQPQHF. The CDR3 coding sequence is TGTGCCACCAGTGGACAGGGGGACGCTCAGCCCCAGCATTTT.

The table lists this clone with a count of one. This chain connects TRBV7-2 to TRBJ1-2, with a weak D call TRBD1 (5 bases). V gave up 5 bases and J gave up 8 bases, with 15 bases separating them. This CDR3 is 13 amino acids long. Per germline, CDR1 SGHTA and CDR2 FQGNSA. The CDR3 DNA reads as TGTGCCAGCAGCACGGGCAGGGTGGGAGGCTACACCTTC. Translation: CASSTGRVGGYTF.

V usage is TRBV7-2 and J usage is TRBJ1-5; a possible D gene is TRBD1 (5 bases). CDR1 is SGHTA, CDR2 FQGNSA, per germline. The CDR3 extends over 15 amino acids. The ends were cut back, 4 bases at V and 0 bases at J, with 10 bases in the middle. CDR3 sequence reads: CASSWGDYSNQPQHF. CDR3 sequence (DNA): TGTGCCAGCAGCTGGGGGGACTATAGCAATCAGCCCCAGCATTTT.

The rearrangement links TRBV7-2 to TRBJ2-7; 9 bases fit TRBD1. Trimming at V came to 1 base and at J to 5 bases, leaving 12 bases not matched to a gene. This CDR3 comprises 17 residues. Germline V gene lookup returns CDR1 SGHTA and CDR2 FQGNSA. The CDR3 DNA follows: TGTGCCAGCAGCTTAGTTGCCCTGGGGACAGGGTACCACGAGCAGTACTTC. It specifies CASSLVALGTGYHEQYF.

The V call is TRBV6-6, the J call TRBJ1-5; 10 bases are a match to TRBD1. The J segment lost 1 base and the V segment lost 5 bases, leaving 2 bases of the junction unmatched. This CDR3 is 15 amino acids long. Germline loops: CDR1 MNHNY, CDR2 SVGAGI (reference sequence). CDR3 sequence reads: CASSRTGGSNQPQHF. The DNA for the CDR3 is TGTGCCAGCAGTCGGACAGGGGGAAGCAATCAGCCCCAGCATTTT.

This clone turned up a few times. CDR3 nucleotides: TGTGCCAGCAGCTCCGGGACAGGGGCTAACTATGGCTACACCTTC. It translates to CASSSGTGANYGYTF. J is TRBJ1-2 and V is TRBV11-2; 10 nucleotides agree with TRBD1. The CDR3 loop spans 15 amino acids. Trimming took 4 bases from V and 0 from J; bases not matched to a gene: 2. Germline V gene data show CDR1 as SGHAT and CDR2 as FQNNGV.

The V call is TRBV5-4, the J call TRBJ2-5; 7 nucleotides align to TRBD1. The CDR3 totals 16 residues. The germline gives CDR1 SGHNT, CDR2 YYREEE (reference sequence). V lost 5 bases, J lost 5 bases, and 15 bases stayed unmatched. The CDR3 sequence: CASRASGQEDGETQYF. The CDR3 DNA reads TGTGCCAGCAGAGCTTCAGGACAGGAGGATGGGGAGACCCAGTACTTC.

The CDR3 coding sequence is TGTGCCAGTAGTATAGATTGGGGGACACCGAGCACAGATACGCAGTATTTT. Amino acids: CASSIDWGTPSTDTQYF. V and J are TRBV19 and TRBJ2-3; tentatively, D is TRBD1 (6 bases). V shed 0 bases and J shed 0 bases, with 13 bases lying between them. The CDR3 is 17 amino acids. In germline, CDR1 is LNHDA, CDR2 SQIVND (reference sequence).

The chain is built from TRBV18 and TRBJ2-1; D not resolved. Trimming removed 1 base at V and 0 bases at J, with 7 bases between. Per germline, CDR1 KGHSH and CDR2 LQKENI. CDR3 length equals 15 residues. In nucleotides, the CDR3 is TGTGCCAGCTCACCACTTACGAGCTCCTACAATGAGCAGTTCTTC. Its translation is CASSPLTSSYNEQFF.

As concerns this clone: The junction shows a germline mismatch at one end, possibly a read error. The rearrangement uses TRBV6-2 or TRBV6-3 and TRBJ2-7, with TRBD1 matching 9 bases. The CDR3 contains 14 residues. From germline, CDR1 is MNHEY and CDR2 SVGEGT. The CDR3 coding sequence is TGTGCCAGCAGTACCGGGACAGGGTCCTTCGAGCAGTACTTC. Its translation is CASSTGTGSFEQYF.

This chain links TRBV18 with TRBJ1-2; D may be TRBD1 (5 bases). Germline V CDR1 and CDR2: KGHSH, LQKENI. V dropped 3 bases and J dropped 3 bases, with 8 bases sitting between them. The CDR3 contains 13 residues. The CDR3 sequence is CASSPDSHYGYTF. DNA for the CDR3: TGTGCCAGCTCACCCGACAGTCACTATGGCTACACCTTC.

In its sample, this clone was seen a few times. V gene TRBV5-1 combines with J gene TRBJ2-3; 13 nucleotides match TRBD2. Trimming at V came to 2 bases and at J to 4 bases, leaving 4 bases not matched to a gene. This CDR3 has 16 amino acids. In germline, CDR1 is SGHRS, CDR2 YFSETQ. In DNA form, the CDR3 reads TGCGCCAGCAGCTTACTAGCGGGGGGGCAGGCAGATACGCAGTATTTT. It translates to CASSLLAGGQADTQYF. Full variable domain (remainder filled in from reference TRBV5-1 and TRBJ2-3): KAGVTQTPRYLIKTRGQQVTLSCSPISGHRSVSWYQQTPGQGLQFLFEYFSETQRNKGNFPGRFSGRQFSNSRSEMNVSTLELGDSALYLCASSLLAGGQADTQYFGPGTRLTVL.

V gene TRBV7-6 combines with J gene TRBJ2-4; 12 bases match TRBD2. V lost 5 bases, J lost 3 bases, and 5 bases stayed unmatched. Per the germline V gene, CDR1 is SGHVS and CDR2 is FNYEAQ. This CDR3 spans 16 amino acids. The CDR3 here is CASSPLAGGGKNIQYF. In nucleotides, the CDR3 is TGTGCCAGCAGCCCGCTAGCGGGAGGGGGCAAAAACATTCAGTACTTC.

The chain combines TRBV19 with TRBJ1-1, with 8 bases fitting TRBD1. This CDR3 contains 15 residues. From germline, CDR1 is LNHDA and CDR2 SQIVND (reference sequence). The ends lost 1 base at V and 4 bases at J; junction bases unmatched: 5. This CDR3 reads CASSIGQGAGTEAFF. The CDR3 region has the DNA TGTGCCAGTAGTATAGGGCAGGGGGCGGGCACTGAAGCTTTCTTT.

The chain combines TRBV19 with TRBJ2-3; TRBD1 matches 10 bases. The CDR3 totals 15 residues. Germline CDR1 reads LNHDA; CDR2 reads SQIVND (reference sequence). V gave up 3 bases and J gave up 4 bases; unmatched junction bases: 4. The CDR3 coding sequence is TGTGCCAGTAGTATTTTGGGACAGGGGTCAGATACGCAGTATTTT. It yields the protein CASSILGQGSDTQYF.

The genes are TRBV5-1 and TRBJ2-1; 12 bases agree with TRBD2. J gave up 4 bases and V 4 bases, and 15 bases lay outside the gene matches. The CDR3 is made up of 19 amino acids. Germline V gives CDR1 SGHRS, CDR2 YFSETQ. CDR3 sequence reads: CASSPGAPGLAGLYNEQFF. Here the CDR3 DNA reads TGCGCCAGCAGCCCCGGTGCTCCGGGACTAGCGGGCCTTTACAATGAGCAGTTCTTC. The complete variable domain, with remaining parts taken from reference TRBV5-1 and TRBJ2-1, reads KAGVTQTPRYLIKTRGQQVTLSCSPISGHRSVSWYQQTPGQGLQFLFEYFSETQRNKGNFPGRFSGRQFSNSRSEMNVSTLELGDSALYLCASSPGAPGLAGLYNEQFFGPGTRLTVL.

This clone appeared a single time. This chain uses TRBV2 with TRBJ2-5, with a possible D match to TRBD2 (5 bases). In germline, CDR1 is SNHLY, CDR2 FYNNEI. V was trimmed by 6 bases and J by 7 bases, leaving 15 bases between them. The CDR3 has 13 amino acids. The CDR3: CASSGPGGLTQYF. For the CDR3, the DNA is TGTGCCAGCAGCGGACCAGGCGGGCTGACCCAGTACTTC.

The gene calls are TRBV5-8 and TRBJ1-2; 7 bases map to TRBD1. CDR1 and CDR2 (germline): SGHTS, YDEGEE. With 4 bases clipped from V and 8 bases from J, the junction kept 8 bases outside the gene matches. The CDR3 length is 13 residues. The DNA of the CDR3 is TGTGCCAGCAGCCTGGCAGGGGGGCGAGGCTACACCTTC. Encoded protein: CASSLAGGRGYTF.

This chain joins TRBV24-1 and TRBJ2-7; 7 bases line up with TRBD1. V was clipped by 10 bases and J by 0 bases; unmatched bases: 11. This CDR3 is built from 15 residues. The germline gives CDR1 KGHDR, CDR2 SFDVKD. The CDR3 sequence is CATGNRDRSSYEQYF. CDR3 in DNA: TGTGCCACTGGGAACCGGGACAGAAGCTCCTACGAGCAGTACTTC.

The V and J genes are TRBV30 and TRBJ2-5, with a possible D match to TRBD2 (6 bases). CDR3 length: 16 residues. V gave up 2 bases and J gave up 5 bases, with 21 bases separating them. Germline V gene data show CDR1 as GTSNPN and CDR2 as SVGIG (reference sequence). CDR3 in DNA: TGTGCCTGGAGTCCCTTGTCCCAGGGCGGGATGGAGACCCAGTACTTC. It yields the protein CAWSPLSQGGMETQYF.

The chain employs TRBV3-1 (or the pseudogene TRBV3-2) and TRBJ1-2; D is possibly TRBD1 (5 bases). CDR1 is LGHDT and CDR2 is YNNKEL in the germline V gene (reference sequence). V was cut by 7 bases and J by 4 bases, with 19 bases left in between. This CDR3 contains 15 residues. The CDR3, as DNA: TGTGCCAGCACTATGCGGGGGGGATCGGGCTATGGCTACACCTTC. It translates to CASTMRGGSGYGYTF.

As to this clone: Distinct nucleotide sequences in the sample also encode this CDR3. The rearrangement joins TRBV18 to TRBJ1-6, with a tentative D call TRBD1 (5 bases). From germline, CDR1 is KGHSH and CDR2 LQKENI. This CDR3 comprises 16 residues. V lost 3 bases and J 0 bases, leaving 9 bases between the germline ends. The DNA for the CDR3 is TGTGCCAGCTCACCGGGGCCGAGCTCCTATAATTCACCCCTCCACTTT. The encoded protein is CASSPGPSSYNSPLHF. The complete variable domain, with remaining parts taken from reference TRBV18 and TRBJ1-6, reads NAGVMQNPRHLVRRRGQEARLRCSPMKGHSHVYWYRQLPEEGLKFMVYLQKENIIDESGMPKERFSAEFPKEGPSILRIQQVVRGDSAAYFCASSPGPSSYNSPLHFGNGTRLTVT.